Following are 27 T cell receptor beta chains from one sample sequenced in a study of cytomegalovirus exposure and HLA in healthy donors. With 60 Vbeta and 13 Jbeta primers, the PCR was carried out. The assay was immunoSEQ multiplex PCR, and TCRdb's table has in-frame clones only and misses some. The sample lists about 110,000 clones; under 80% were seen once. The specimen was PBMCs. The receptor source for this set is a man between 60 and 75 years old in good health and CMV-seronegative.

This clone appeared once. The chain links TRBV7-3 to TRBJ1-1, with TRBD1 as a possible D gene (6 bases). Germline-derived CDR1 and CDR2 are SGHTA and FQGTGA. The CDR3 is made up of 16 amino acids. The V gene lost 0 bases and the J gene lost 2 bases, with 13 bases spanning the gap. CDR3 nucleotide sequence: TGTGCCAGCAGCTTAACGGGCAGGGGCAGTAACACTGAAGCTTTCTTT. Residues: CASSLTGRGSNTEAFF.

The J gene is TRBJ1-5, the V gene TRBV4-3, with D perhaps matching TRBD1 (5 bases). The CDR3 runs to 15 residues. Deletions cut 4 bases from V and 4 bases from J, with 14 bases between. From germline, CDR1 is LGHNA and CDR2 YSLEER. The CDR3 DNA reads as TGCGCCAGCAGCCCCCGGCAGGGCCCGAATCAGCCCCAGCATTTT. Its translation is CASSPRQGPNQPQHF.

V gene TRBV27 combines with J gene TRBJ2-3; D might be TRBD1 (8 bases). This CDR3 comprises 18 residues. With 6 bases removed from V and 5 bases from J, the gap between germline ends came to 27 bases. The germline CDR1 and CDR2 sequences are MNHEY and SMNVEV (reference sequence). CDR3 sequence (DNA): TGTGCCAGCAGCTTTGTGGGCAAGAGACAGGGGAGGGTAGATACGCAGTATTTT. Its translation: CASSFVGKRQGRVDTQYF.

J is TRBJ1-2 and V is TRBV29-1, with a tentative D call TRBD1 (6 bases). CDR1 is SQVTM and CDR2 is ANQGSEA in the germline V gene. The CDR3 has 11 amino acids. Trimming left V 5 bases short and J 8 bases short, with 12 bases between. The DNA of the CDR3 is TGCAGCGTTAAACAGGGATGGGGCTACACCTTC. Translated: CSVKQGWGYTF.

V and J are TRBV7-2 and TRBJ2-1, with 8 bases lining up with TRBD1. This CDR3 has 16 amino acids. Germline V gene sequence: CDR1 SGHTA, CDR2 FQGNSA. Trimming removed 7 bases from V and 6 bases from J; junction bases left unmatched: 14. The CDR3 is CASTPSSDRDFNEQFF. In DNA form, the CDR3 reads TGTGCCAGCACCCCCTCGTCGGACAGGGATTTCAATGAGCAGTTCTTC.

The rearrangement joins TRBV4-3 to TRBJ1-6, with 7 bases lining up with TRBD1. Germline CDR1 LGHNA, CDR2 YSLEER. J lost 9 bases, V lost 4 bases, and 9 bases had no gene match. The CDR3 is 15 amino acids. CDR3 DNA: TGCGCCAGCAGCCGACGACAGGGAGATGGTTCACCCCTCCACTTT. Protein sequence: CASSRRQGDGSPLHF.

The genes are TRBV7-6 and TRBJ2-7; the match to TRBD1 covers 7 bases. Per the germline V gene, CDR1 is SGHVS and CDR2 is FNYEAQ. The CDR3 loop spans 13 amino acids. With V trimmed by 5 bases and J by 0 bases, 1 base remained unmatched. CDR3 nucleotides: TGTGCCAGCAGCAACAGGGGCTCCTACGAGCAGTACTTC. Its translation is CASSNRGSYEQYF.

The chain uses TRBV30 and TRBJ1-2; TRBD1 aligns across 11 bases. CDR3 length: 16 residues. Germline CDR1 GTSNPN, CDR2 SVGIG (reference sequence). With V trimmed by 4 bases and J by 7 bases, 14 bases remained unmatched. The CDR3 spells CAWNFMGTGGNLGYTF. CDR3 DNA: TGTGCCTGGAATTTTATGGGGACAGGGGGTAACCTTGGCTACACCTTC.

In this sample, this clone turned up a few times. The chain recombines TRBV6-4 with TRBJ2-3; 9 nucleotides agree with TRBD2. The CDR3 runs 14 residues. V trimming: 6 bases; J trimming: 1 base; junction bases outside the gene matches: 2. Germline V gene data show CDR1 as MRHNA and CDR2 as SNTAGT. CDR3 coding DNA: TGTGCCAGCAGCTTAGCGGGGGGCACAGATACGCAGTATTTT. Translation gives CASSLAGGTDTQYF.

This clone was recorded a few times. The V gene is TRBV30, the J gene TRBJ1-2; 9 positions match TRBD1. The CDR3 runs to 11 residues. With V trimmed by 7 bases and J by 8 bases, 5 bases remained unmatched. Germline lookup yields CDR1 GTSNPN and CDR2 SVGIG (reference sequence). This CDR3 reads CASTGGDGYTF. DNA of the CDR3: TGTGCCTCTACAGGGGGCGACGGCTACACCTTC.

The chain combines TRBV18 with TRBJ2-4, with 7 positions matching TRBD1. Germline CDR1 is KGHSH and CDR2 is LQKENI. Unmatched junction bases numbered 11, after V lost 3 bases and J lost 15 bases. The length of the CDR3 is 13 residues. The CDR3: CASSPSDRESRYF. In DNA, the CDR3 is TGTGCCAGCTCACCCTCCGACAGGGAAAGTAGGTACTTC. Drawing the rest from reference TRBV18 and TRBJ2-4, the complete variable domain is NAGVMQNPRHLVRRRGQEARLRCSPMKGHSHVYWYRQLPEEGLKFMVYLQKENIIDESGMPKERFSAEFPKEGPSILRIQQVVRGDSAAYFCASSPSDRESRYFGAGTRLSVL.

This clone was observed a single time. CDR3 sequence reads: CASSIGLAGGEQFF. The CDR3 region has the DNA TGTGCCAGTAGTATAGGGCTAGCGGGGGGTGAGCAGTTCTTC. The chain employs TRBV19 and TRBJ2-1; 11 nucleotides line up with TRBD2. Trimming cost V 1 base and J 9 bases; bases outside gene matches: 2. Per germline, CDR1 LNHDA and CDR2 SQIVND (reference sequence). This CDR3 has 14 residues.

This chain joins TRBV7-2 and TRBJ2-5; maybe TRBD1 (5 bases). CDR3 length equals 14 residues. CDR1 and CDR2 from the germline V gene are SGHTA and FQGNSA. Deletions cut 3 bases from V and 0 bases from J, with 8 bases between. The CDR3 DNA sequence: TGTGCCAGCAGCTTGCAGGGTAACCAAGAGACCCAGTACTTC. As protein: CASSLQGNQETQYF.

The rearrangement uses TRBV10-3 and TRBJ1-1; D call uncertain. Trimming stripped 6 bases from V and 0 bases from J, with 11 bases between. The CDR3 totals 14 residues. In germline, CDR1 is ENHRY, CDR2 SYGVKD. Written as DNA, the CDR3 is TGTGCCATCAGGGAATACGACATGAACACTGAAGCTTTCTTT. Amino acid sequence: CAIREYDMNTEAFF.

This clone was observed a single time. The chain employs TRBV7-2 and TRBJ2-3; TRBD1 aligns across 7 bases. This CDR3 contains 15 residues. Losses at the gene ends were 5 bases for V and 1 base for J; bases not matched to a gene: 6. Germline-derived CDR1 and CDR2 are SGHTA and FQGNSA. The CDR3 region has the DNA TGTGCCAGCAGCCGTACAGGGGATGGCACAGATACGCAGTATTTT. Translated: CASSRTGDGTDTQYF.

V is TRBV7-9 and J is TRBJ1-1; D might be TRBD1 (5 bases). The V end was cut by 5 bases, the J end by 2 bases, with 18 bases between. There are 16 residues in the CDR3. CDR1 is SEHNR, CDR2 FQNEAQ, per germline (reference sequence). The CDR3 DNA sequence: TGTGCCAGCAGCGTAACCGGGAAGGGGACTAACACTGAAGCTTTCTTT. Translated: CASSVTGKGTNTEAFF.

This clone was counted only a few times. The chain is built from TRBV5-4 and TRBJ2-3; the match to TRBD1 covers 7 bases. The V segment lost 4 bases and the J segment 1 base; nucleotides outside the gene matches: 6. Per germline, CDR1 SGHNT and CDR2 YYREEE (reference sequence). This CDR3 comprises 15 residues. The CDR3: CASSGQGVGTDTQYF. The CDR3 DNA reads TGTGCCAGCAGCGGCCAGGGGGTCGGCACAGATACGCAGTATTTT.

The J gene is TRBJ2-7, the V gene TRBV7-2; D may be TRBD2 (6 bases). Looked up from germline, CDR1 is SGHTA and CDR2 is FQGNSA. CDR3 length: 15 amino acids. The germline V and J ends were trimmed by 5 bases and 3 bases, with 17 bases remaining between them. The CDR3: CASSAEGGGVYEQYF. CDR3 nucleotides: TGTGCCAGCAGCGCCGAGGGTGGCGGGGTCTACGAGCAGTACTTC.

The chain recombines TRBV6-4 with TRBJ1-4; the match to TRBD1 covers 9 bases. Per the germline V gene, CDR1 is MRHNA and CDR2 is SNTAGT. This CDR3 is built from 19 residues. The V gene end was trimmed by 2 bases and the J gene end by 3 bases; junction bases not matched to a gene: 13. This CDR3 is CASSDTSLDRGAANEKLFF. The CDR3, as DNA: TGTGCCAGCAGTGACACCTCCTTGGACAGGGGAGCGGCTAATGAAAAACTGTTTTTT.

The CDR3 region has the DNA TGTGCCAGTAGTATCACAGAGTACAATGAGCAGTTCTTC. Protein product: CASSITEYNEQFF. The chain links TRBV19 to TRBJ2-1; no definite D call. Trimming cost V 3 bases and J 4 bases, with 7 bases left between them. The CDR3 runs 13 residues. Germline V gene lookup returns CDR1 LNHDA and CDR2 SQIVND (reference sequence).

This clone was counted a few times. CDR3 in DNA: TGCGCCAGCAGGGATGGGGCGGCCACCGGGGAGCTGTTTTTT. This codes for CASRDGAATGELFF. The V and J genes are TRBV5-1 and TRBJ2-2; D is possibly TRBD1 (5 bases). The V gene's germline CDR1 is SGHRS and CDR2 YFSETQ. The V gene lost 5 bases and the J gene lost 4 bases, with 12 bases spanning the gap. The CDR3 length is 14 residues. Looking up the rest from reference TRBV5-1 and TRBJ2-2 gives the full variable domain: KAGVTQTPRYLIKTRGQQVTLSCSPISGHRSVSWYQQTPGQGLQFLFEYFSETQRNKGNFPGRFSGRQFSNSRSEMNVSTLELGDSALYLCASRDGAATGELFFGEGSRLTVL.

V gene TRBV5-1 combines with J gene TRBJ1-1; D unresolved. This CDR3 spans 13 amino acids. Germline loops: CDR1 SGHRS, CDR2 YFSETQ. V dropped 6 bases and J dropped 3 bases, with 12 bases sitting between them. The CDR3 region has the DNA TGCGCCAGCAAGGCCATCCAGGACACTGAAGCTTTCTTT. Protein: CASKAIQDTEAFF.

The gene calls are TRBV4-1 and TRBJ2-5; D possibly corresponds to TRBD1 (5 bases). V lost 0 bases and J 5 bases, leaving 10 bases between the germline ends. The germline gives CDR1 MGHRA, CDR2 YSYEKL. The CDR3 runs to 14 residues. CDR3 protein: CASSQDRAGETQYF. The CDR3 DNA follows: TGCGCCAGCAGCCAAGACAGGGCTGGGGAGACCCAGTACTTC.

The V and J genes are TRBV5-6 and TRBJ2-5; 8 nucleotides agree with TRBD1. Germline CDR1 SGHDT, CDR2 YYEEEE. V was pared by 0 bases and J by 4 bases, with 2 bases of the junction left unmatched. The CDR3 extends over 14 amino acids. CDR3 loop: CASSLAGGLETQYF. The CDR3 DNA follows: TGTGCCAGCAGCTTGGCAGGGGGCTTAGAGACCCAGTACTTC.

The gene calls are TRBV13 and TRBJ1-1, with D possibly matching TRBD1 (6 bases). The V and J ends lost 2 bases and 3 bases respectively, with 7 bases between them. Looked up from germline, CDR1 is PRHDT and CDR2 is FYEKMQ (reference sequence). This CDR3 comprises 13 residues. The CDR3 DNA reads TGTGCCAGCAGCTTACAGGGGTACACTGAAGCTTTCTTT. This encodes CASSLQGYTEAFF.

CDR3 bases: TGTGCCAGCAACCGACAGAAAGTGAACACTGAAGCTTTCTTT. Protein sequence: CASNRQKVNTEAFF. The rearrangement joins TRBV13 to TRBJ1-1; weak D call: TRBD1 (5 bases). Germline CDR1 is PRHDT and CDR2 is FYEKMQ (reference sequence). The CDR3 sequence is 14 residues long. Trimming removed 7 bases at V and 0 bases at J, with 12 bases between. The variable domain in full, completed from reference TRBV13 and TRBJ1-1, reads AAGVIQSPRHLIKEKRETATLKCYPIPRHDTVYWYQQGPGQDPQFLISFYEKMQSDKGSIPDRFSAQQFSDYHSELNMSSLELGDSALYFCASNRQKVNTEAFFGQGTRLTVV.

This clone was seen just once. This chain joins TRBV28 and TRBJ2-2; D unclear. CDR3 length: 15 residues. The V gene's germline CDR1 is MDHEN and CDR2 SYDVKM. V was shortened by 1 base and J by 7 bases, with 13 bases between the two germline ends. This CDR3 reads CASSLYPFGVGELFF. The CDR3 DNA is TGTGCCAGCAGTTTATACCCCTTCGGTGTCGGGGAGCTGTTTTTT.